A single T cell receptor beta chain is shown here with its context. Its target is unknown. This CDR3 comprises 14 residues. Germline CDR1 reads MDHEN; CDR2 reads SYDVKM. V dropped 6 bases and J dropped 0 bases, with 11 bases sitting between them. The data are from a study of shared clonotypes between healthy human individuals. Several immunoSEQ plates received, in even portions, the genomic DNA of each subset. Unsorted PBMC replicate PCRs drew on around 310 ng DNA, representing some 32,000 T cell genomes. Sequencing was performed with immunoSEQ multiplex PCR; in TCRdb, only in-frame clones are kept and a portion is missing. The data contain about half a million clones, 78% of them seen just once; the ten biggest clones take up 12%. Notes on the study in general: Sequencing depth was predicted to influence how clonotypes are shared among donors.

This sequence originates from a woman aged 40 to 49 in good health. Some clones in this sample may be carry-over from other donors' samples. This sequence joins TRBV28 and TRBJ2-5; D uncertain. The sequenced sample consisted of PBMCs. The CDR3 protein is CASRPPWDQETQYF. The CDR3 bases are TGTGCCAGCAGACCTCCTTGGGACCAAGAGACCCAGTACTTC.